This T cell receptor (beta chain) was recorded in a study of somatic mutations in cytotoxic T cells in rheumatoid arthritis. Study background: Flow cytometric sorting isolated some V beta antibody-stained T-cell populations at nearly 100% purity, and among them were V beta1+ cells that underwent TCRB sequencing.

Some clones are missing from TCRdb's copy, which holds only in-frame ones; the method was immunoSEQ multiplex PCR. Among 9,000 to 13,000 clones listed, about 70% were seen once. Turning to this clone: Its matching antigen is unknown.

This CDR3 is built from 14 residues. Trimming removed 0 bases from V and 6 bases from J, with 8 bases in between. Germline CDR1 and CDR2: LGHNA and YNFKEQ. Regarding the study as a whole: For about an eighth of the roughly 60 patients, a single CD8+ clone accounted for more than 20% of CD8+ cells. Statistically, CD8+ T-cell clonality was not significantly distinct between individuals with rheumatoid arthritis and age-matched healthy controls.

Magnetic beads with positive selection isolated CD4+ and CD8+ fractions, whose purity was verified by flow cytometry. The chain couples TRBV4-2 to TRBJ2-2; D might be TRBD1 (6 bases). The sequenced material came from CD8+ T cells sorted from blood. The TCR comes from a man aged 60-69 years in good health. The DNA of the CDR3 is TGTGCCAGCAGCCAAGAAGAGGGGGCCGGGGAGCTGTTTTTT. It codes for CASSQEEGAGELFF.